A selection of T cell receptor beta chains follows, all from one sample in a study of cytomegalovirus exposure and HLA in healthy donors. This table comes from immunoSEQ multiplex PCR, and its TCRdb copy is limited to in-frame clones, with some not included. The sample lists under 200,000 clones, around 80% occurring once. The sample consisted of PBMCs. The receptors stem from a woman in her forties or fifties in good health and CMV-seropositive. The CDR3 runs from the conserved cysteine through the conserved F or W. The D gene is left open where the match is weak. Not every row has a clone size; where given, it reads once, few, many or a size class.

cdr3_aa | cdr3_nt | j_call | d_call | v_call | clone_size
CASSSSRTSGGEDTQYF | TGTGCCAGCAGTTCAAGCAGGACTAGCGGGGGTGAGGATACGCAGTATTTT | TRBJ2-3 | TRBD2 | TRBV7-2 | -
CASSHKDSNYEQYF | TGCGCCAGCAGTCATAAGGACAGCAACTACGAGCAGTACTTC | TRBJ2-7 | - | TRBV23-1 | -
CASSPLSSYNEQFF | TGTGCCAGCTCACCTCTAAGCTCCTACAATGAGCAGTTCTTC | TRBJ2-1 | - | TRBV18 | -
CASSWGLAGDDNEQFF | TGTGCCAGCAGCTGGGGACTAGCGGGAGACGACAATGAGCAGTTCTTC | TRBJ2-1 | TRBD2 | TRBV9 | -
CASRPLSGSSYNEQFF | TGTGCCAGCAGACCCCTAAGCGGGAGCTCCTACAATGAGCAGTTCTTC | TRBJ2-1 | TRBD2 | TRBV2 | -
CASSYSEGEGEAFF | TGTGCCAGCAGTTACTCGGAGGGAGAAGGTGAAGCTTTCTTT | TRBJ1-1 | - | TRBV6-6 | once
CASSVYGELFF | TGTGCCAGCAGCGTTTACGGGGAGCTGTTTTTT | TRBJ2-2 | - | TRBV6-6 | -
CSVGQGNTEAFF | TGCAGCGTTGGACAGGGGAACACTGAAGCTTTCTTT | TRBJ1-1 | TRBD1 | TRBV29-1 | -
CASSFNRGETQYF | TGTGCCAGCAGCTTCAACAGAGGGGAGACCCAGTACTTC | TRBJ2-5 | - | TRBV11-2 | few
CASGRDRNTEAFF | TGTGCTAGCGGCCGGGACAGGAACACTGAAGCTTTCTTT | TRBJ1-1 | TRBD1 | TRBV7-7 | few
CASSLVPPGVSYNEQFF | TGTGCCAGCAGCTTAGTTCCCCCGGGGGTATCCTACAATGAGCAGTTCTTC | TRBJ2-1 | - | TRBV7-2 | few
CASSLGTAGTVYEQYF | TGTGCCAGCAGCTTAGGGACCGCCGGGACAGTCTACGAGCAGTACTTC | TRBJ2-7 | TRBD1 | TRBV7-9 | -
CASSPGGQNGQPQHF | TGTGCCAGCAGCCCCGGGGGACAGAATGGACAGCCCCAGCATTTT | TRBJ1-5 | TRBD1 | TRBV7-8 | -
CASSLGQGQETQYF | TGCGCCAGCAGCTTGGGGCAGGGGCAAGAGACCCAGTACTTC | TRBJ2-5 | - | TRBV5-1 | few
CASSLTSGRPKTQYF | TGCGCCAGCAGCTTGACTAGCGGGAGGCCCAAGACCCAGTACTTC | TRBJ2-5 | TRBD2 | TRBV5-1 | -
CASSLLGLAGEDTQYF | TGTGCCAGCAGTTTATTAGGGCTAGCGGGAGAAGATACGCAGTATTTT | TRBJ2-3 | TRBD2 | TRBV28 | -
CASSRTDPTDTQYF | TGTGCCAGCAGTCGGACAGACCCCACAGATACGCAGTATTTT | TRBJ2-3 | - | TRBV6-5 | -
CASRRSAGTGDLANYGYTF | TGTGCCAGCAGGCGTTCGGCCGGGACAGGGGATCTAGCTAACTATGGCTACACCTTC | TRBJ1-2 | TRBD1 | TRBV28 | -
CASSITGTYEQYF | TGTGCCAGTAGTATCACAGGGACCTACGAGCAGTACTTC | TRBJ2-7 | - | TRBV19 | -
CASSVTGVTYEQYF | TGTGCCAGCAGTGTGACAGGGGTCACCTACGAGCAGTACTTC | TRBJ2-7 | TRBD1 | TRBV27 | -
CASSAYDTQYF | TGTGCCAGCAGCGCCTATGATACGCAGTATTTT | TRBJ2-3 | - | TRBV2 | -
CASNLAGGGSDTQYF | TGCGCCAGCAACTTAGCCGGGGGGGGTTCAGATACGCAGTATTTT | TRBJ2-3 | TRBD2 | TRBV5-1 | -
CASGPSTDTQYF | TGTGCTAGTGGCCCCTCCACAGATACGCAGTATTTT | TRBJ2-3 | - | TRBV12-5 | -
CASSSSYRDRGRQPQHF | TGTGCCAGCAGCTCCTCATACCGGGACAGGGGGCGGCAGCCCCAGCATTTT | TRBJ1-5 | TRBD1 | TRBV7-2 | -
CASSIGLAVPRGEQFF | TGTGCCAGTAGTATAGGGCTAGCGGTCCCCAGAGGGGAGCAGTTCTTC | TRBJ2-1 | TRBD2 | TRBV19 | -
CASSKSGCRQYF | TGTGCCAGCAGCAAGTCGGGATGCCGGCAGTACTTC | TRBJ2-7 | - | TRBV21-1 | -
CASSPGRGSYEQYF | TGTGCCAGCAGTCCAGGGAGGGGCTCCTACGAGCAGTACTTC | TRBJ2-7 | TRBD2 | TRBV27 | -
CASRLARGPYPLGQYF | TGTGCAAGTCGCTTAGCTAGGGGGCCCTACCCCCTCGGGCAGTATTTT | TRBJ2-3 | - | TRBV12-2 | -
CASISGSIYNEQFF | TGTGCCAGCATATCAGGGTCGATCTACAATGAGCAGTTCTTC | TRBJ2-1 | - | TRBV28 | -
CASSQGDFVGTEAFF | TGCGCCAGCAGCCAAGGCGATTTTGTCGGCACTGAAGCTTTCTTT | TRBJ1-1 | - | TRBV4-1 | few
CASSYYGRNTEAFF | TGTGCCAGCAGCTACTATGGGAGGAACACTGAAGCTTTCTTT | TRBJ1-1 | - | TRBV6-6 | few
CASSELAGAYNEQFF | TGTGCCAGCAGTGAATTGGCGGGAGCCTACAATGAGCAGTTCTTC | TRBJ2-1 | TRBD2 | TRBV2 | -